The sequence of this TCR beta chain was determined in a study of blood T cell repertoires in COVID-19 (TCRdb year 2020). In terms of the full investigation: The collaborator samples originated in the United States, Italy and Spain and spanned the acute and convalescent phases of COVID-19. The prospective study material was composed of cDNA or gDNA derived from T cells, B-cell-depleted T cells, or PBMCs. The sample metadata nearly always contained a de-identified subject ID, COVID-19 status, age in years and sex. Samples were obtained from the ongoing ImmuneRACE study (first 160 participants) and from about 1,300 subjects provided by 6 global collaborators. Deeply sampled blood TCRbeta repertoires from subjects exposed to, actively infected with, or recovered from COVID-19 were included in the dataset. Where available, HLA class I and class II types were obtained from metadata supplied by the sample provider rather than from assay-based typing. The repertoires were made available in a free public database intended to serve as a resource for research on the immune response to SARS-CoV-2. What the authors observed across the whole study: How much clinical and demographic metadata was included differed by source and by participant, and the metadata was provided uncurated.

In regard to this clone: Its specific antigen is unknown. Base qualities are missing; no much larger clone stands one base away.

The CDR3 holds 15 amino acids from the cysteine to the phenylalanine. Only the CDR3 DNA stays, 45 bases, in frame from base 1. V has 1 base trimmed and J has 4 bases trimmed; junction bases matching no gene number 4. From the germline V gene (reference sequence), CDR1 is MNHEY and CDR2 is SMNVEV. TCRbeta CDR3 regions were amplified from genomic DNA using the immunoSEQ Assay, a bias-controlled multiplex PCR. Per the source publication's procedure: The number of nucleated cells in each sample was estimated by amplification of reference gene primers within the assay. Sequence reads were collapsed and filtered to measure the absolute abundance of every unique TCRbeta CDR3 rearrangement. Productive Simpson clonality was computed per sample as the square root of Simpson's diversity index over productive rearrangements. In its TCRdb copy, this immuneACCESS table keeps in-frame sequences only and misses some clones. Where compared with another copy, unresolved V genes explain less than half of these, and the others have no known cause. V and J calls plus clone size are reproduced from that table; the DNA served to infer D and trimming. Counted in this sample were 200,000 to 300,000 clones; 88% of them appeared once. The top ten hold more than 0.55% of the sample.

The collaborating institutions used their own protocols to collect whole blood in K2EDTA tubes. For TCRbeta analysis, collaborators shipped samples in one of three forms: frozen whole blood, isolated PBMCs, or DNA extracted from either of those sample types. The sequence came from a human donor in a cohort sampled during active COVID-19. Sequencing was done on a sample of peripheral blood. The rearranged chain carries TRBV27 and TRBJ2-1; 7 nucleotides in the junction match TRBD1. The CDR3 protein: CASSLWDSVYNEQFF. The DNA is TGTGCCAGCAGTTTATGGGACAGCGTTTACAATGAGCAGTTCTTC.